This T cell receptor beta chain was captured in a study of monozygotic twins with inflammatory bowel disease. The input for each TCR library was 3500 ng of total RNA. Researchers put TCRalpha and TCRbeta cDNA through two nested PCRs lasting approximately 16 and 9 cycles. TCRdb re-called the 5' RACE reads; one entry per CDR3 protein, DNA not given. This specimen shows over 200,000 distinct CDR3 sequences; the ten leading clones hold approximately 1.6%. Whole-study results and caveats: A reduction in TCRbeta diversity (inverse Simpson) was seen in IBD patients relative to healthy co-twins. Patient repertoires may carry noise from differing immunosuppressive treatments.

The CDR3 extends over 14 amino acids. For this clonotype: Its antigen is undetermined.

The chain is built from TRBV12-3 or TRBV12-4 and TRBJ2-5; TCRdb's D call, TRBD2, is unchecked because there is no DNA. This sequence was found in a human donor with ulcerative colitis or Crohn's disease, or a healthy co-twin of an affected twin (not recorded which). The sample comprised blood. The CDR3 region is CASSETGPAVTQYF.